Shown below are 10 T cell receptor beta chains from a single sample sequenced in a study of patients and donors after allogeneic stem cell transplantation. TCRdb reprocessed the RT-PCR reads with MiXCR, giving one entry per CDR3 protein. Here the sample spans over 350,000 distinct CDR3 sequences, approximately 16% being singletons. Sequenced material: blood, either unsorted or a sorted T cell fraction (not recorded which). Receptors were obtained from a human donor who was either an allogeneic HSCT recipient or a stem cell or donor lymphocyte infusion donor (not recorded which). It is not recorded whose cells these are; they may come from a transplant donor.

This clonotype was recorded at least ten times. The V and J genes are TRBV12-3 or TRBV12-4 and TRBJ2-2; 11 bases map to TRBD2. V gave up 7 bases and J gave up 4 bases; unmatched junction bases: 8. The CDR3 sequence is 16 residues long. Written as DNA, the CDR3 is TGTGCCAGCAACCGACTAGCGGGGCTAGGCACCGGGGAGCTGTTTTTT. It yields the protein CASNRLAGLGTGELFF.

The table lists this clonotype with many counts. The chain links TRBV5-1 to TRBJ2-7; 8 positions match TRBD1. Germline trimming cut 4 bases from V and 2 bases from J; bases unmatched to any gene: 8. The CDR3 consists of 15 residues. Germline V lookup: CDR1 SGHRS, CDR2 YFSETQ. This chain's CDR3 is CASSGTGQVTYEQYF. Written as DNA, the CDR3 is TGCGCCAGCAGCGGGACGGGACAGGTCACCTACGAGCAGTACTTC.

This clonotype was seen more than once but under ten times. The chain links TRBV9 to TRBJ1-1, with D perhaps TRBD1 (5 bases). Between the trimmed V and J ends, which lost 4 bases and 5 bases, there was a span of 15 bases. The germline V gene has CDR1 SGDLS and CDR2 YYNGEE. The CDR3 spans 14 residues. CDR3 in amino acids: CASSPPGTLTEAFF. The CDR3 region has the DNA TGTGCCAGCAGCCCCCCCGGGACCTTGACTGAAGCTTTCTTT.

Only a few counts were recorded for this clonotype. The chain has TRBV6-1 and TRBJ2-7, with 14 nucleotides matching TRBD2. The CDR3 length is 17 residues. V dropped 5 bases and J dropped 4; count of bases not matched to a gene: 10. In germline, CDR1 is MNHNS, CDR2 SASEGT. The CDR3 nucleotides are TGTGCCAGCAGTCGTCCCCGACTAGCGGGAGGGAGGTACGAGCAGTACTTC. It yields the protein CASSRPRLAGGRYEQYF.

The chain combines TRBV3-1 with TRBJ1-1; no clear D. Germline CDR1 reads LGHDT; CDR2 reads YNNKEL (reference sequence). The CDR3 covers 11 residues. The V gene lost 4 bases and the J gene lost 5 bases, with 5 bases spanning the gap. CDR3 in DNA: TGTGCCAGCAGCCGAAGGACTGAAGCTTTCTTT. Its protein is CASSRRTEAFF.

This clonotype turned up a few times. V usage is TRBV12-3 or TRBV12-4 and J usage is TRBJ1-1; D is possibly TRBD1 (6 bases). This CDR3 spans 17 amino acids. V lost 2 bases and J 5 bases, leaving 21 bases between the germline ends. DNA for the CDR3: TGTGCCAGCAGTTTAAGGGCAGGGGCGGGGTGGGGAACTGAAGCTTTCTTT. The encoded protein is CASSLRAGAGWGTEAFF.

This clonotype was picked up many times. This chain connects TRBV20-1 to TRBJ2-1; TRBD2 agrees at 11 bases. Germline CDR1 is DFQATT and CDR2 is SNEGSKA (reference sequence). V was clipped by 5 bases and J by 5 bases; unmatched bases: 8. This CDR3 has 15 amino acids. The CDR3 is CSAAKTSGINNEQFF. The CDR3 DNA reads TGCAGTGCTGCCAAGACTAGCGGGATTAACAATGAGCAGTTCTTC.

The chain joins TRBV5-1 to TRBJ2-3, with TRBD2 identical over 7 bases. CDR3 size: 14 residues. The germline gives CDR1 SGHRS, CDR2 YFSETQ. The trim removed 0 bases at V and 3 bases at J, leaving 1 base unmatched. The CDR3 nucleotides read TGCGCCAGCAGCTTGGTACTAGCGACAGATACGCAGTATTTT. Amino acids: CASSLVLATDTQYF.

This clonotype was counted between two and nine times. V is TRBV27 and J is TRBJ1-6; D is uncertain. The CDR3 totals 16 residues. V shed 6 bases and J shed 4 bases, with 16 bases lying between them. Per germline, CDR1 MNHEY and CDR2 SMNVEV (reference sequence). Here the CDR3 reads CASRGSLAAYNSPLHF. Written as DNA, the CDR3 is TGTGCCAGCAGGGGATCGTTAGCAGCTTATAATTCACCCCTCCACTTT.

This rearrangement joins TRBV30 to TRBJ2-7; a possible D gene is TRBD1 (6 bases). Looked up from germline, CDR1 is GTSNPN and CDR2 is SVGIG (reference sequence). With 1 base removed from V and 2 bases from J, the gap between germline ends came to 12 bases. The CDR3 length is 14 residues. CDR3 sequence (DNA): TGTGCCTGGAGTGGCAGGGGTTTACCCTACGAGCAGTACTTC. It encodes CAWSGRGLPYEQYF.